The rows below give T cell receptor beta chains drawn from one sample of a study of cytomegalovirus exposure and HLA in healthy donors. Some clones are missing from TCRdb's copy, which holds only in-frame ones; the method was immunoSEQ multiplex PCR. The sample has some 100,000 clones, roughly 71% seen once. Sequenced sample: PBMCs. The receptor set was obtained from a man aged 50 to 59 in good health and CMV-seronegative. Each CDR3 is given with its conserved first and last residue. Fields, in order: D gene, CDR3 length, J gene, clone size, V gene, CDR3 protein, CDR3 DNA. The D gene is left open where the match is weak. Part of the rows lack a size; the others show once, few, many or a class for expanded clones.

d_call: NA; cdr3_length: 13; j_call: TRBJ1-2; clone_size: few; v_call: TRBV28; cdr3_aa: CASLPGTNYGYTF; cdr3_nt: TGTGCCAGTCTACCAGGGACTAACTATGGCTACACCTTC
d_call: NA; cdr3_length: 15; j_call: TRBJ2-7; clone_size: NA; v_call: TRBV18; cdr3_aa: CASSPYSEGRGEQYF; cdr3_nt: TGTGCCAGCTCACCCTATTCGGAGGGAAGGGGCGAGCAGTACTTC
d_call: NA; cdr3_length: 14; j_call: TRBJ2-5; clone_size: NA; v_call: TRBV5-1; cdr3_aa: CASSLRLGRETQYF; cdr3_nt: TGCGCCAGCAGCTTGAGACTAGGGCGTGAGACCCAGTACTTC
d_call: TRBD2; cdr3_length: 15; j_call: TRBJ2-3; clone_size: NA; v_call: TRBV7-6; cdr3_aa: CASSKRGGWEDTQYF; cdr3_nt: TGTGCCAGCAGCAAGCGGGGGGGCTGGGAAGATACGCAGTATTTT
d_call: TRBD1; cdr3_length: 15; j_call: TRBJ2-7; clone_size: NA; v_call: TRBV5-5; cdr3_aa: CASSPFGQGWDEQYF; cdr3_nt: TGTGCCAGCAGCCCATTTGGACAGGGCTGGGACGAGCAGTACTTC
d_call: TRBD1; cdr3_length: 12; j_call: TRBJ1-1; clone_size: NA; v_call: TRBV29-1; cdr3_aa: CSVSQGETEAFF; cdr3_nt: TGCAGCGTTTCGCAGGGGGAGACTGAAGCTTTCTTT
d_call: NA; cdr3_length: 14; j_call: TRBJ1-6; clone_size: NA; v_call: TRBV5-6; cdr3_aa: CASSLAGGKAPLHF; cdr3_nt: TGTGCCAGCAGCTTGGCGGGCGGGAAGGCACCCCTCCACTTT
d_call: TRBD1; cdr3_length: 14; j_call: TRBJ2-7; clone_size: NA; v_call: TRBV5-6; cdr3_aa: CASSLRGGPSEQYF; cdr3_nt: TGTGCCAGCAGCTTGCGAGGGGGCCCCTCAGAGCAGTACTTC
d_call: NA; cdr3_length: 14; j_call: TRBJ1-1; clone_size: NA; v_call: TRBV28; cdr3_aa: CASSQGGAGTEAFF; cdr3_nt: TGTGCCAGCAGCCAGGGAGGGGCTGGGACTGAAGCTTTCTTT
d_call: NA; cdr3_length: 17; j_call: TRBJ2-7; clone_size: NA; v_call: TRBV27; cdr3_aa: CASSFFWPTGRSYEQYF; cdr3_nt: TGTGCCAGCAGTTTTTTTTGGCCAACAGGTCGTTCCTACGAGCAGTACTTC
d_call: NA; cdr3_length: 16; j_call: TRBJ2-2; clone_size: NA; v_call: TRBV7-9; cdr3_aa: CASSPERSRGGGELFF; cdr3_nt: TGTGCCAGCAGCCCAGAACGGTCGCGGGGTGGCGGGGAGCTGTTTTTT
d_call: TRBD2; cdr3_length: 17; j_call: TRBJ2-5; clone_size: NA; v_call: TRBV13; cdr3_aa: CASSLSPGLAGGETQYF; cdr3_nt: TGTGCCAGCAGCTTATCACCGGGACTAGCGGGAGGCGAGACCCAGTACTTC
d_call: NA; cdr3_length: 15; j_call: TRBJ1-1; clone_size: NA; v_call: TRBV16; cdr3_aa: CASSQSTTGPPEAFF; cdr3_nt: TGTGCCAGCAGCCAATCAACCACAGGGCCCCCTGAAGCTTTCTTT
d_call: NA; cdr3_length: 12; j_call: TRBJ2-3; clone_size: NA; v_call: TRBV30; cdr3_aa: CAWRQTADTQYF; cdr3_nt: TGTGCCTGGAGGCAGACAGCAGATACGCAGTATTTT
d_call: TRBD2; cdr3_length: 18; j_call: TRBJ2-3; clone_size: NA; v_call: TRBV6-1; cdr3_aa: CASSETGLAGGRTDTQYF; cdr3_nt: TGTGCCAGCAGTGAAACCGGACTAGCGGGGGGCCGGACAGATACGCAGTATTTT
d_call: TRBD1; cdr3_length: 18; j_call: TRBJ2-6; clone_size: NA; v_call: TRBV6-1; cdr3_aa: CASSGRDRGFSGANVLTF; cdr3_nt: TGTGCCAGCAGTGGCCGGGACAGGGGGTTCTCTGGGGCCAACGTCCTGACTTTC
d_call: NA; cdr3_length: 16; j_call: TRBJ1-3; clone_size: NA; v_call: TRBV7-2; cdr3_aa: CASSPRRAGTGNTIYF; cdr3_nt: TGTGCCAGCAGCCCTAGGAGAGCGGGGACTGGAAACACCATATATTTT
d_call: NA; cdr3_length: 16; j_call: TRBJ2-3; clone_size: NA; v_call: TRBV30; cdr3_aa: CAWSIPREGGADTQYF; cdr3_nt: TGTGCCTGGAGTATACCCAGGGAGGGGGGGGCAGATACGCAGTATTTT
d_call: NA; cdr3_length: 15; j_call: TRBJ1-4; clone_size: once; v_call: TRBV7-2; cdr3_aa: CASSLVAGEGEKLFF; cdr3_nt: TGTGCCAGCAGCTTAGTGGCAGGGGAGGGTGAAAAACTGTTTTTT
d_call: TRBD1; cdr3_length: 15; j_call: TRBJ2-3; clone_size: once; v_call: TRBV5-1; cdr3_aa: CASSNTGEVTDTQYF; cdr3_nt: TGCGCCAGCAGCAATACAGGGGAAGTCACAGATACGCAGTATTTT
d_call: NA; cdr3_length: 12; j_call: TRBJ2-7; clone_size: few; v_call: TRBV4-3; cdr3_aa: CANPTGLYEQYF; cdr3_nt: TGCGCCAATCCGACTGGCTTGTACGAGCAGTACTTC
d_call: NA; cdr3_length: 13; j_call: TRBJ2-1; clone_size: NA; v_call: TRBV19; cdr3_aa: CASSMRLYNEQFF; cdr3_nt: TGTGCCAGTAGTATGAGACTATACAATGAGCAGTTCTTC
d_call: NA; cdr3_length: 16; j_call: TRBJ2-3; clone_size: NA; v_call: TRBV5-1; cdr3_aa: CASSLGGSTFTDTQYF; cdr3_nt: TGCGCCAGCAGCTTGGGGGGCTCAACGTTCACAGATACGCAGTATTTT
d_call: TRBD1; cdr3_length: 15; j_call: TRBJ1-1; clone_size: few; v_call: TRBV6-4; cdr3_aa: CASSDPTGLNTEAFF; cdr3_nt: TGTGCCAGCAGTGACCCGACAGGGTTGAACACTGAAGCTTTCTTT
d_call: NA; cdr3_length: 14; j_call: TRBJ2-7; clone_size: NA; v_call: TRBV5-1; cdr3_aa: CASSTGQDYYEQYF; cdr3_nt: TGCGCCAGCAGCACAGGACAGGACTACTACGAGCAGTACTTC
d_call: NA; cdr3_length: 13; j_call: TRBJ2-7; clone_size: NA; v_call: TRBV28; cdr3_aa: CASSSPFSYEQYF; cdr3_nt: TGTGCCAGCAGTAGCCCCTTCTCCTACGAGCAGTACTTC
d_call: NA; cdr3_length: 13; j_call: TRBJ2-7; clone_size: few; v_call: TRBV6-1; cdr3_aa: CASSEAGDGEQYF; cdr3_nt: TGTGCCAGCAGTGAAGCAGGGGATGGCGAGCAGTACTTC
d_call: TRBD1; cdr3_length: 15; j_call: TRBJ2-7; clone_size: NA; v_call: TRBV28; cdr3_aa: CASRSGTGGNYEQYF; cdr3_nt: TGTGCCAGCAGATCCGGGACAGGGGGCAACTACGAGCAGTACTTC
d_call: NA; cdr3_length: 15; j_call: TRBJ1-5; clone_size: NA; v_call: TRBV7-8; cdr3_aa: CASSIDSYSNQPQHF; cdr3_nt: TGTGCCAGCAGCATCGACAGCTATAGCAATCAGCCCCAGCATTTT
d_call: TRBD2; cdr3_length: 15; j_call: TRBJ2-7; clone_size: NA; v_call: TRBV5-1; cdr3_aa: CASSLTSGREYEQYF; cdr3_nt: TGCGCCAGCAGCTTGACTAGCGGGAGGGAATACGAGCAGTACTTC
d_call: NA; cdr3_length: 15; j_call: TRBJ2-5; clone_size: NA; v_call: TRBV7-2; cdr3_aa: CASSLVGGGEETQYF; cdr3_nt: TGTGCCAGCAGCTTAGTAGGAGGGGGGGAAGAGACCCAGTACTTC
d_call: TRBD2; cdr3_length: 14; j_call: TRBJ2-3; clone_size: few; v_call: TRBV7-9; cdr3_aa: CATGRGGDTDTQYF; cdr3_nt: TGTGCCACGGGGCGCGGGGGGGACACAGATACGCAGTATTTT
d_call: TRBD1; cdr3_length: 14; j_call: TRBJ2-2; clone_size: NA; v_call: TRBV19; cdr3_aa: CASTGQGTTGELFF; cdr3_nt: TGTGCCAGTACCGGACAGGGGACCACCGGGGAGCTGTTTTTT
d_call: NA; cdr3_length: 17; j_call: TRBJ1-3; clone_size: NA; v_call: TRBV27; cdr3_aa: CASSLRTPARGGNTIYF; cdr3_nt: TGTGCCAGCAGTTTAAGAACCCCCGCAAGAGGCGGAAACACCATATATTTT
d_call: NA; cdr3_length: 15; j_call: TRBJ2-7; clone_size: few; v_call: TRBV18; cdr3_aa: CASSPNGAGSYEQYF; cdr3_nt: TGTGCCAGCTCACCTAATGGGGCAGGGTCCTACGAGCAGTACTTC
d_call: TRBD2; cdr3_length: 19; j_call: TRBJ2-1; clone_size: NA; v_call: TRBV27; cdr3_aa: CASSSRTSGRATSYNEQFF; cdr3_nt: TGTGCCAGCAGTTCAAGGACTAGCGGGAGGGCAACCTCCTACAATGAGCAGTTCTTC
d_call: NA; cdr3_length: 14; j_call: TRBJ2-5; clone_size: NA; v_call: TRBV5-6; cdr3_aa: CASSLAGPGRTQYF; cdr3_nt: TGTGCCAGCAGCTTGGCGGGGCCCGGGAGGACCCAGTACTTC
d_call: NA; cdr3_length: 18; j_call: TRBJ2-4; clone_size: NA; v_call: TRBV19; cdr3_aa: CASSINRWREGAKNIQYF; cdr3_nt: TGTGCCAGTAGTATAAATAGGTGGCGGGAAGGAGCCAAAAACATTCAGTACTTC
d_call: NA; cdr3_length: 15; j_call: TRBJ2-1; clone_size: NA; v_call: TRBV2; cdr3_aa: CASSEYEGGPFEQFF; cdr3_nt: TGTGCCAGCAGTGAATATGAGGGGGGGCCTTTTGAGCAGTTCTTC
d_call: NA; cdr3_length: 16; j_call: TRBJ2-1; clone_size: NA; v_call: TRBV5-6; cdr3_aa: CASSLALSNSYNEQFF; cdr3_nt: TGTGCCAGCAGCTTGGCCCTCTCTAACTCCTACAATGAGCAGTTCTTC
d_call: TRBD2; cdr3_length: 15; j_call: TRBJ2-1; clone_size: once; v_call: TRBV11-1; cdr3_aa: CASRLAGGSYNEQFF; cdr3_nt: TGTGCCAGCAGACTAGCGGGTGGCTCCTACAATGAGCAGTTCTTC
d_call: TRBD2; cdr3_length: 15; j_call: TRBJ2-3; clone_size: NA; v_call: TRBV6-5; cdr3_aa: CASSFTSGRLDTQYF; cdr3_nt: TGTGCCAGCAGCTTCACTAGCGGGAGACTAGATACGCAGTATTTT
d_call: NA; cdr3_length: 15; j_call: TRBJ2-2; clone_size: NA; v_call: TRBV5-5; cdr3_aa: CASSLVRGSTGELFF; cdr3_nt: TGTGCCAGCAGCCTCGTCAGGGGCAGCACCGGGGAGCTGTTTTTT
d_call: TRBD1; cdr3_length: 14; j_call: TRBJ1-2; clone_size: NA; v_call: TRBV30; cdr3_aa: CAWSAQTGNYGYTF; cdr3_nt: TGTGCCTGGAGTGCCCAGACAGGGAACTATGGCTACACCTTC
d_call: TRBD2; cdr3_length: 18; j_call: TRBJ2-2; clone_size: NA; v_call: TRBV7-9; cdr3_aa: CASSGKTSGGLNTGELFF; cdr3_nt: TGTGCCAGCAGCGGTAAGACTAGCGGGGGGCTCAACACCGGGGAGCTGTTTTTT
d_call: TRBD1; cdr3_length: 15; j_call: TRBJ1-2; clone_size: few; v_call: TRBV30; cdr3_aa: CAWTAGTGVVYGYTF; cdr3_nt: TGTGCCTGGACTGCCGGGACAGGGGTTGTCTATGGCTACACCTTC